This T cell receptor beta chain emerged from a study of graft-versus-host responses after intestinal transplantation. The study, taken as a whole, reports: Early post-transplant HvG declines showed an association with peak circulating GvH clone levels.

The V end lost 3 bases, the J end lost 0 bases, and 9 bases lay between the germline ends. The germline V gene has CDR1 SQVTM and CDR2 ANQGSEA. The CDR3 is 14 residues long. A note on this clone: What it binds is not known.

Produced via immunoSEQ multiplex PCR; TCRdb's table is partial and in-frame only. The sample holds about 85,000 clones; approximately 90% are singletons and the top ten take 7% to 9.5%. The chain recombines TRBV29-1 with TRBJ1-3; D not certain. The sequence derives from a human donor who was the organ donor for an intestinal transplant. Material: unstimulated CD8+ T cells sorted from spleen or lymph node cells, obtained before transplant. This CDR3 is CSVDSGASGNTIYF. CDR3 in DNA: TGCAGCGTTGACAGTGGTGCCTCTGGAAACACCATATATTTT. The full variable domain, in which reference TRBV29-1 and TRBJ1-3 provide the parts outside the CDR3, is SAVISQKPSRDICQRGTSLTIQCQVDSQVTMMFWYRQQPGQSLTLIATANQGSEATYESGFVIDKFPISRPNLTFSTLTVSNMSPEDSSIYLCSVDSGASGNTIYFGEGSWLTVV.